The 4 T cell receptor beta chains below come from one sample, sequenced in a study of T cells in Graves' hyperthyroidism and ophthalmopathy. RNA transcripts gave rise to amplified TCR beta CDR3 regions. An initial round of RT-PCR targeting the TCR CDR3 relied on the HTBI primer set. TCRdb recomputed calls from the multiplex PCR reads with MiXCR, one row per CDR3 protein. In the table there are fewer than 850,000 distinct CDR3 sequences, 17% of which are singletons. Sample: blood. The receptors were gathered from a man aged 50-59 years with Graves' hyperthyroidism.

This clonotype was detected ten times or more. The genes are TRBV27 and TRBJ1-2, with TRBD1 identical over 10 bases. V lost 5 bases to trimming and J lost 8 bases; unmatched junction nucleotides: 14. This CDR3 comprises 16 residues. CDR1 and CDR2 from the germline V gene are MNHEY and SMNVEV (reference sequence). In DNA form, the CDR3 reads TGTGCCAGCAGTCCTTCTGACAGGGGGCGATACGGGGGCTACACCTTC. This gives the protein CASSPSDRGRYGGYTF.

Many counts were recorded for this clonotype. The rearrangement uses TRBV28 and TRBJ2-5; a possible D gene is TRBD1 (6 bases). The CDR3 runs 14 residues. Trimming cost V 4 bases and J 0 bases, with 9 bases left between them. Germline loops: CDR1 MDHEN, CDR2 SYDVKM. CDR3 nucleotide sequence: TGTGCCAGCAGTTCCCGGGACAACCAAGAGACCCAGTACTTC. Its translation is CASSSRDNQETQYF.

V and J are TRBV4-2 and TRBJ2-7; 12 bases are shared with TRBD2. V was clipped by 1 base and J by 3 bases; unmatched bases: 10. This CDR3 contains 18 residues. Germline values: CDR1 LGHNA, CDR2 YNFKEQ. The chain's CDR3 is CASSQGLAGGPHDYEQYF. CDR3 coding DNA: TGTGCCAGCAGCCAAGGCCTAGCGGGAGGGCCTCACGACTACGAGCAGTACTTC.

This clonotype showed up many times. This sequence joins TRBV6-1 and TRBJ1-1; 7 positions agree with TRBD1. Losses at the gene ends were 7 bases for V and 6 bases for J; bases not matched to a gene: 8. Looked up from germline, CDR1 is MNHNS and CDR2 is SASEGT. This CDR3 region has 13 residues. CDR3 in DNA: TGTGCCAGCACGGGGGACAGCCCAGCTGAAGCTTTCTTT. Protein sequence: CASTGDSPAEAFF.